Below are 29 T cell receptor beta chains sequenced from a single sample in a study of blood T cell repertoires in COVID-19. Generated by immunoSEQ multiplex PCR, the TCRdb table keeps only in-frame clones and is missing some. The data contain about 370,000 clones, over 75% of them seen just once; the ten biggest clones take up around 1%. Sample: PBMCs or T cells enriched from blood (not recorded which). The receptors here all came from a man younger than 35 who had recovered from COVID-19.

The genes are TRBV14 and TRBJ2-4, with TRBD2 matching over 7 bases. The CDR3 is 15 amino acids. Unmatched junction bases numbered 7, after V lost 8 bases and J lost 0 bases. Germline assignment: CDR1 SGHDN and CDR2 FVKESK. CDR3 nucleotides: TGTGCCAGCTCGCTGGGGGGGATAGCCAAAAACATTCAGTACTTC. Its translation: CASSLGGIAKNIQYF. Filled out from reference TRBV14 and TRBJ2-4, the complete variable domain reads EAGVTQFPSHSVIEKGQTVTLRCDPISGHDNLYWYRRVMGKEIKFLLHFVKESKQDESGMPNNRFLAERTGGTYSTLKVQPAELEDSGVYFCASSLGGIAKNIQYFGAGTRLSVL.

The chain is built from TRBV6-5 and TRBJ2-7; 14 nucleotides match TRBD2. V lost 11 bases and J lost 7; bases outside the gene matches: 7. Germline CDR1 reads MNHEY; CDR2 reads SVGAGI. The CDR3 totals 13 residues. DNA for the CDR3: TGTGCCGCGGGACTAGCGGGAGTCGCGGAGCAGTACTTC. Amino acid sequence: CAAGLAGVAEQYF.

This clone was picked up one time. The V gene is TRBV3-1 (or the pseudogene TRBV3-2), the J gene TRBJ2-5; D might be TRBD2 (5 bases). V dropped 0 bases and J dropped 2 bases, with 13 bases sitting between them. There are 16 residues in the CDR3. The germline V gene encodes CDR1 LGHDT and CDR2 YNNKEL (reference sequence). The CDR3 region has the DNA TGTGCCAGCAGCCAAGAACGTCCGGACTCACAAGAGACCCAGTACTTC. This translates into CASSQERPDSQETQYF.

The chain links TRBV7-6 to TRBJ1-3; the match to TRBD1 covers 7 bases. The CDR3 covers 17 residues. J was trimmed by 0 bases and V by 1 base; bases with no gene match: 6. Germline V lookup: CDR1 SGHVS, CDR2 FNYEAQ. CDR3 coding DNA: TGTGCCAGCAGCTTAGAGACAGGGATCTCCTCTGGAAACACCATATATTTT. As protein: CASSLETGISSGNTIYF. Using reference TRBV7-6 and TRBJ1-3 for the parts outside the CDR3, the full variable domain is GAGVSQSPRYKVTKRGQDVALRCDPISGHVSLYWYRQALGQGPEFLTYFNYEAQQDKSGLPNDRFSAERPEGSISTLTIQRTEQRDSAMYRCASSLETGISSGNTIYFGEGSWLTVV.

The chain carries TRBV6-4 and TRBJ1-1, with a weak D call TRBD1 (6 bases). The CDR3 is 12 residues long. Looked up from germline, CDR1 is MRHNA and CDR2 is SNTAGT. V lost 6 bases to trimming and J lost 8 bases, with 13 bases between them. CDR3 bases: TGTGCCAGCAGCCTCTCAGGGGAGGAAGCTTTCTTT. Translating gives CASSLSGEEAFF.

This sequence joins TRBV6-1 and TRBJ1-2, with D tentatively TRBD1 (6 bases). In germline, CDR1 is MNHNS, CDR2 SASEGT. There are 13 residues in the CDR3. V lost 2 bases, J lost 6 bases, and 10 bases lay in between. The CDR3 region has the DNA TGTGCCAGCAGTGAACTAGGGGGGGATGGCTACACCTTC. Protein sequence: CASSELGGDGYTF.

The CDR3 DNA reads TGTGCCAGCGGGCGACCGGGACAGGGCACAGATACGCAGTATTTT. This sequence encodes CASGRPGQGTDTQYF. The gene calls are TRBV6-5 and TRBJ2-3; 8 bases are a match to TRBD1. The CDR3 covers 15 residues. In germline, CDR1 is MNHEY, CDR2 SVGAGI. The junction had 8 bases not matched to a gene; V was cut back by 8 bases and J by 1 base.

This clone has a handful of counts. V gene TRBV18 combines with J gene TRBJ1-2; D might be TRBD1 (6 bases). The germline V and J ends were trimmed by 2 bases and 8 bases, with 18 bases remaining between them. This CDR3 is built from 15 residues. Germline CDR1 and CDR2: KGHSH and LQKENI. CDR3 amino acids: CASSPGGQTMDGYTF. The CDR3 DNA reads as TGTGCCAGCTCACCAGGCGGACAGACAATGGACGGCTACACCTTC.

The chain employs TRBV9 and TRBJ2-7; D remains unclear. The germline CDR1 and CDR2 sequences are SGDLS and YYNGEE. Trimming took off 0 bases at V and 2 bases at J, with 12 bases between the two ends. The CDR3 contains 15 residues. CDR3 loop: CASSVAEAATYEQYF. The DNA for the CDR3 is TGTGCCAGCAGCGTAGCTGAGGCTGCAACCTACGAGCAGTACTTC.

This clone was seen just once. The V call is TRBV25-1, the J call TRBJ1-2; 7 bases are shared with TRBD1. V lost 8 bases and J lost 4; bases outside the gene matches: 7. There are 13 residues in the CDR3. The germline V gene has CDR1 MGHDK and CDR2 SYGVNS. The DNA of the CDR3 is TGTGCCAGCGGATACAGGGGAGGCTATGGCTACACCTTC. Protein: CASGYRGGYGYTF.

This chain joins TRBV15 and TRBJ2-1; 7 bases line up with TRBD2. This CDR3 has 16 amino acids. Germline assignment: CDR1 LNHNV and CDR2 YYDKDF (reference sequence). J lost 8 bases, V lost 0 bases, and 10 bases had no gene match. The CDR3 spells CATSRESSGITYEQFF. CDR3 DNA: TGTGCCACCAGCAGAGAATCGAGCGGGATAACCTATGAGCAGTTCTTC.

V is TRBV7-3 and J is TRBJ1-1; 8 bases agree with TRBD1. Germline V gene sequence: CDR1 SGHTA, CDR2 FQGTGA. The CDR3 extends over 13 amino acids. V lost 5 bases and J lost 3; bases outside the gene matches: 2. This CDR3 reads CASSQQGDTEAFF. As DNA, the CDR3 is TGTGCCAGCAGCCAACAGGGGGACACTGAAGCTTTCTTT.

This clone was seen only a few times. The chain joins TRBV14 to TRBJ2-7, with D perhaps TRBD2 (6 bases). The CDR3 covers 14 residues. Germline CDR1 and CDR2: SGHDN and FVKESK. V gave up 0 bases and J gave up 3 bases, with 9 bases separating them. CDR3 residues: CASSQDLASYEQYF. The CDR3 coding sequence is TGTGCCAGCAGCCAAGATCTAGCGAGCTACGAGCAGTACTTC.

The J gene is TRBJ2-1, the V gene TRBV4-3; a weak D match, TRBD2 (7 bases). This CDR3 spans 17 amino acids. CDR1 LGHNA and CDR2 YSLEER come from the germline V gene. V lost 1 base and J 5 bases, leaving 18 bases between the germline ends. This CDR3 reads CASSQGKGGTTNNEQFF. The DNA for the CDR3 is TGCGCCAGCAGCCAAGGGAAGGGGGGGACTACTAACAATGAGCAGTTCTTC.

This rearrangement joins TRBV12-3 or TRBV12-4 to TRBJ1-1, with D perhaps matching TRBD1 (5 bases). V was shortened by 7 bases and J by 0 bases, with 9 bases between the two germline ends. This CDR3 has 13 residues. CDR3 in amino acids: CASNGAMNTEAFF. The CDR3 DNA reads TGTGCCAGCAATGGGGCCATGAACACTGAAGCTTTCTTT.

Of note for this clone: In the same sample, other DNA sequences code for this CDR3. The CDR3 spells CASRDSNQPQHF. DNA for the CDR3: TGTGCCAGCAGGGACAGTAATCAGCCCCAGCATTTT. The chain combines TRBV2 with TRBJ1-5; weak D call: TRBD1 (6 bases). Trimming cost V 6 bases and J 4 bases, with 7 bases left between them. The CDR3 spans 12 residues. Germline CDR1 reads SNHLY; CDR2 reads FYNNEI.

The J gene is TRBJ2-3, the V gene TRBV7-9, with 7 bases that match TRBD1. V lost 2 bases, J lost 5 bases, and 7 bases stayed unmatched. This CDR3 is built from 15 residues. The germline V gene has CDR1 SEHNR and CDR2 FQNEAQ (reference sequence). The CDR3 loop reads CASSLFDRVGDTQYF. CDR3 coding DNA: TGTGCCAGCAGCTTATTCGACAGGGTGGGAGATACGCAGTATTTT.

The CDR3, as DNA: TGTGCCAGTAGTTCCACAGGGGCGACCCTGACAGATACGCAGTATTTT. Its translation is CASSSTGATLTDTQYF. The V and J genes are TRBV19 and TRBJ2-3; 7 positions match TRBD1. Losses at the gene ends were 5 bases for V and 3 bases for J; bases not matched to a gene: 11. The germline V gene encodes CDR1 LNHDA and CDR2 SQIVND (reference sequence). The CDR3 totals 16 residues.

V gene TRBV9 combines with J gene TRBJ2-7, with 14 nucleotides matching TRBD2. Germline V gene lookup returns CDR1 SGDLS and CDR2 YYNGEE. V lost 1 base and J lost 7; bases outside the gene matches: 7. This CDR3 is 16 amino acids long. The CDR3 spells CASSVLGLAGEGEQYF. In DNA form, the CDR3 reads TGTGCCAGCAGCGTACTGGGACTAGCGGGAGAGGGGGAGCAGTACTTC.

This clone has more than one count but fewer than ten. The rearrangement links TRBV4-1 to TRBJ1-4; D gene unclear. Germline V CDR1 and CDR2: MGHRA, YSYEKL. The CDR3 has 18 residues. Trimming pared 4 bases from V and 13 bases from J, leaving 31 bases between. CDR3 nucleotides: TGCGCCAGCAGCCGCTACTCAGAGGCCGCCGATAACATGAAAAGACTGTTTTTT. It encodes CASSRYSEAADNMKRLFF.

The chain carries TRBV3-1 (or the pseudogene TRBV3-2) and TRBJ1-1; TRBD1 might be the D (6 bases). The CDR3 is 12 amino acids. V was cut by 3 bases and J by 11 bases, with 13 bases left in between. Looked up from germline, CDR1 is LGHDT and CDR2 is YNNKEL (reference sequence). The CDR3 DNA reads TGTGCCAGCAGCCAGACAACAGGGTGGGCTTTCTTT. Its translation: CASSQTTGWAFF.

This chain connects TRBV5-8 to TRBJ1-5; 7 bases agree with TRBD1. Trimming took 4 bases from V and 1 from J; bases not matched to a gene: 8. The CDR3 spans 16 residues. Germline loops: CDR1 SGHTS, CDR2 YDEGEE. The DNA of the CDR3 is TGTGCCAGCAGCGCGGGACAGAGCACCAGCAATCAGCCCCAGCATTTT. Translation: CASSAGQSTSNQPQHF. Drawing the rest from reference TRBV5-8 and TRBJ1-5, the complete variable domain is EAGVTQSPTHLIKTRGQQATLRCSPISGHTSVYWYQQALGLGLQFLLWYDEGEERNRGNFPPRFSGRQFPNYSSELNVNALELEDSALYLCASSAGQSTSNQPQHFGDGTRLSIL.

The chain combines TRBV6-5 with TRBJ1-5; D is possibly TRBD1 (6 bases). Looked up from germline, CDR1 is MNHEY and CDR2 is SVGAGI. The CDR3 extends over 13 amino acids. V lost 6 bases and J 7 bases, leaving 13 bases between the germline ends. The chain's CDR3 is CASSFTGSQPQHF. As DNA, the CDR3 is TGTGCCAGCAGCTTCACAGGGAGCCAGCCCCAGCATTTT.

This chain uses TRBV6-2 or TRBV6-3 with TRBJ1-2, with unresolved D. Deletions cut 2 bases from V and 6 bases from J, with 10 bases between. Per germline, CDR1 MNHEY and CDR2 SVGEGT. The CDR3 length is 13 residues. CDR3 DNA sequence: TGTGCCAGCAGTTACAATGGGAGGGATGGCTACACCTTC. This codes for CASSYNGRDGYTF.

This chain connects TRBV6-5 to TRBJ1-1; D is possibly TRBD1 (6 bases). The V and J ends lost 10 bases and 5 bases respectively, with 23 bases between them. The CDR3 is 15 residues long. CDR1 and CDR2 (germline): MNHEY, SVGAGI. This chain's CDR3 is CATARRGGYLTEAFF. CDR3 DNA sequence: TGTGCCACCGCCCGGAGGGGGGGGTATTTGACTGAAGCTTTCTTT.

The rearrangement links TRBV7-2 to TRBJ1-4; weak D call: TRBD1 (5 bases). Germline CDR1 and CDR2: SGHTA and FQGNSA. The V gene lost 2 bases and the J gene lost 5 bases, with 9 bases spanning the gap. This CDR3 region has 14 residues. The CDR3 loop reads CASSLNGGNEKLFF. CDR3 bases: TGTGCCAGCAGCTTAAATGGGGGGAATGAAAAACTGTTTTTT.

This sequence joins TRBV11-3 and TRBJ2-7, with TRBD2 matching over 10 bases. The CDR3 spans 14 residues. V trimming: 5 bases; J trimming: 7 bases; junction bases outside the gene matches: 8. Germline V lookup: CDR1 SGHNT, CDR2 YENEEA. CDR3 sequence (DNA): TGTGCCAGCAGCACTAGCGGGAATCCTGGTGAGCAGTACTTC. It encodes CASSTSGNPGEQYF.

The rearrangement links TRBV5-1 to TRBJ2-1; D might be TRBD1 (6 bases). Germline lookup yields CDR1 SGHRS and CDR2 YFSETQ. V lost 0 bases to trimming and J lost 4 bases, with 8 bases between them. The CDR3 runs 14 residues. This chain's CDR3 is CASSLGGPYNEQFF. CDR3 in DNA: TGCGCCAGCAGCTTGGGGGGGCCGTACAATGAGCAGTTCTTC.

The J gene is TRBJ2-5, the V gene TRBV7-9, with a weak D call TRBD1 (5 bases). The CDR3 runs to 13 residues. Germline loops: CDR1 SEHNR, CDR2 FQNEAQ (reference sequence). The V end lost 4 bases, the J end lost 13 bases, and 19 bases lay between the germline ends. CDR3 amino acids: CASSSDLGVLTYF. The CDR3 nucleotides are TGTGCCAGCAGCTCGGATTTAGGGGTTTTAACGTACTTC.